Following are 32 T cell receptor beta chains from one sample sequenced in a study of radiotherapy plus CTLA-4 blockade in lung cancer. TCRdb keeps only in-frame clones here, not all; method: immunoSEQ multiplex PCR. The profile covers 75,000 to 100,000 clones, with 65% to 80% appearing a single time and around 2.7% taken by the ten largest. The sequences come from peripheral blood, collected from a patient treated with radiotherapy plus ipilimumab. All receptors derive from a human donor with non-small cell lung cancer who had a partial response to radiotherapy plus ipilimumab. Some clones in this sample may be carry-over from other donors' samples.

In this sample, this clone turned up a few times. The V and J genes are TRBV29-1 and TRBJ2-5, with D possibly being TRBD1 (6 bases). The CDR3 loop spans 13 amino acids. Germline V lookup: CDR1 SQVTM, CDR2 ANQGSEA. The ends were cut back, 6 bases at V and 4 bases at J, with 15 bases in the middle. DNA of the CDR3: TGCAGCGTAGGCAGGGGCCTGGGAGAGACCCAGTACTTC. Its translation is CSVGRGLGETQYF.

This chain links TRBV7-9 with TRBJ2-2; D unclear. The CDR3 has 14 amino acids. Germline assignment: CDR1 SEHNR and CDR2 FQNEAQ (reference sequence). Trimming pared 4 bases from V and 2 bases from J, leaving 8 bases between. CDR3 protein: CASSSDLNTGELFF. Written as DNA, the CDR3 is TGTGCCAGCAGCTCCGACTTAAACACCGGGGAGCTGTTTTTT.

The V call is TRBV4-3, the J call TRBJ1-2; the D is unclear. The V gene lost 3 bases and the J gene lost 7 bases, with 21 bases spanning the gap. The CDR3 totals 16 residues. Germline V gene lookup returns CDR1 LGHNA and CDR2 YSLEER. The CDR3 region is CASSHRDVPGSIGYTF. The CDR3 DNA sequence: TGCGCCAGCAGCCATCGTGATGTACCGGGGTCAATTGGCTACACCTTC.

The V and J genes are TRBV11-3 and TRBJ2-7; tentatively, D is TRBD2 (6 bases). Germline V lookup: CDR1 SGHNT, CDR2 YENEEA. V was trimmed by 5 bases and J by 6 bases, leaving 14 bases between them. The CDR3 sequence is 13 residues long. The CDR3 DNA reads as TGTGCCAGCAGCCAACTGGGGGGTTCCGAGCAGTACTTC. Translating gives CASSQLGGSEQYF.

This clone was counted a single time. The V gene is TRBV4-3, the J gene TRBJ2-5; 14 nucleotides align to TRBD2. With the DNA end fitting TRBJ2-7 better, the J assignment may be wrong. The CDR3 spans 18 residues. Per the germline V gene, CDR1 is LGHNA and CDR2 is YSLEER. The CDR3 reads CASSRDPGLAGGFYEQYF. The CDR3 DNA is TGCGCCAGCAGCCGCGACCCCGGACTAGCGGGGGGTTTCTACGAGCAGTACTTC.

The chain recombines TRBV5-4 with TRBJ2-3, with D perhaps TRBD2 (5 bases). The CDR3 has 15 amino acids. V was trimmed by 4 bases and J by 2 bases, leaving 14 bases between them. Germline V CDR1 and CDR2: SGHNT, YYREEE (reference sequence). The CDR3 DNA reads as TGTGCCAGCAGCCGTTCGGGAATAGTCACAGATACGCAGTATTTT. This sequence encodes CASSRSGIVTDTQYF.

The chain is built from TRBV9 and TRBJ2-1; TRBD2 matches 8 bases. CDR3 length equals 15 residues. J lost 0 bases, V lost 1 base, and 0 bases had no gene match. Germline V lookup: CDR1 SGDLS, CDR2 YYNGEE. The CDR3 loop is CASSVSGSSYNEQFF. The DNA of the CDR3 is TGTGCCAGCAGCGTAAGCGGGAGCTCCTACAATGAGCAGTTCTTC.

The chain employs TRBV11-2 and TRBJ1-1; TRBD1 might be the D (6 bases). The CDR3 runs to 14 residues. Per the germline V gene, CDR1 is SGHAT and CDR2 is FQNNGV. V was cut by 0 bases and J by 5 bases, with 10 bases left in between. Here the CDR3 DNA reads TGTGCCAGCAGCTTAGATCGCCAGGGGACTGAAGCTTTCTTT. Protein sequence: CASSLDRQGTEAFF.

For this clone: The junction differs from germline at one of its ends, possibly a read error. The chain couples TRBV20-1 to TRBJ2-1; D is ambiguous. The CDR3 extends over 8 amino acids. Looked up from germline, CDR1 is DFQATT and CDR2 is SNEGSKA (reference sequence). This CDR3 is CSASHKIF. CDR3 bases: TGCAGTGCTAGCCACAAGATCTTC.

V gene TRBV28 combines with J gene TRBJ1-2; D possibly corresponds to TRBD1 (5 bases). Germline lookup yields CDR1 MDHEN and CDR2 SYDVKM. V was trimmed by 4 bases and J by 3 bases, leaving 15 bases between them. The length of the CDR3 is 15 residues. The CDR3 sequence is CASSSGLKGDYGYTF. The CDR3 DNA reads TGTGCCAGCAGTTCGGGACTGAAAGGGGACTATGGCTACACCTTC.

The chain links TRBV2 to TRBJ1-4, with TRBD1 matching 9 bases. CDR1 and CDR2 from the germline V gene are SNHLY and FYNNEI. The CDR3 has 13 amino acids. The trim removed 6 bases at V and 7 bases at J, leaving 3 bases unmatched. The CDR3 DNA is TGTGCCAGCAGAGGACAGGGGACTGAAAAACTGTTTTTT. Encoded protein: CASRGQGTEKLFF. Complete variable domain (other parts from reference TRBV2 and TRBJ1-4): EPEVTQTPSHQVTQMGQEVILRCVPISNHLYFYWYRQILGQKVEFLVSFYNNEISEKSEIFDDQFSVERPDGSNFTLKIRSTKLEDSAMYFCASRGQGTEKLFFGSGTQLSVL.

This clone is a singleton in its sample. V and J are TRBV7-2 and TRBJ2-7, with 9 positions matching TRBD1. V lost 3 bases to trimming and J lost 6 bases; unmatched junction nucleotides: 6. Germline CDR1 and CDR2: SGHTA and FQGNSA. There are 14 residues in the CDR3. CDR3 residues: CASSLRQGVSEQYF. In DNA form, the CDR3 reads TGTGCCAGCAGCTTGCGACAGGGGGTCTCCGAGCAGTACTTC.

The V and J genes are TRBV20-1 and TRBJ2-1; a possible D gene is TRBD1 (5 bases). The CDR3 contains 11 residues. Between the trimmed V and J ends, which lost 7 bases and 5 bases, there was a span of 9 bases. CDR1 and CDR2 from the germline V gene are DFQATT and SNEGSKA (reference sequence). CDR3 DNA: TGCAGTGGACAGAGTCACAATGAGCAGTTCTTC. The encoded protein is CSGQSHNEQFF.

This clone was seen just once. The rearrangement uses TRBV7-8 and TRBJ1-5; 7 bases align to TRBD1. Losses at the gene ends were 4 bases for V and 5 bases for J; bases not matched to a gene: 5. The germline gives CDR1 SGHVS, CDR2 FQNEAQ. The CDR3 contains 14 residues. In DNA form, the CDR3 reads TGTGCCAGCAGCTCTGACAGGGTGGATCAGCCCCAGCATTTT. Its protein product is CASSSDRVDQPQHF.

The DNA for the CDR3 is TGCGCCAGCAGCACCAGGGTTGAGGAGACCCAGTACTTC. It specifies CASSTRVEETQYF. The rearrangement links TRBV5-1 to TRBJ2-5; TRBD1 is a possible D gene (5 bases). The V end was cut by 4 bases, the J end by 5 bases, with 12 bases between. The CDR3 has 13 residues. CDR1 and CDR2 from the germline V gene are SGHRS and YFSETQ.

The DNA for the CDR3 is TGTGCCAGCAGCTCTCCGGACAGATTCGTCCGCATGAACACTGAAGCTTTCTTT. The encoded protein is CASSSPDRFVRMNTEAFF. The V call is TRBV7-8, the J call TRBJ1-1; D is possibly TRBD1 (6 bases). Germline V gene lookup returns CDR1 SGHVS and CDR2 FQNEAQ. Between the trimmed V and J ends, which lost 4 bases and 0 bases, there was a span of 21 bases. This CDR3 region has 18 residues.

The chain joins TRBV2 to TRBJ2-7, with 8 bases matching TRBD1. CDR3 length: 15 amino acids. Germline V gene lookup returns CDR1 SNHLY and CDR2 FYNNEI. Trimming cost V 7 bases and J 0 bases; bases outside gene matches: 8. DNA for the CDR3: TGTGCCAGCACCGGTGGGGACAGGAGCTCCTACGAGCAGTACTTC. Its protein is CASTGGDRSSYEQYF. The full variable domain, with the rest looked up from reference TRBV2 and TRBJ2-7, is EPEVTQTPSHQVTQMGQEVILRCVPISNHLYFYWYRQILGQKVEFLVSFYNNEISEKSEIFDDQFSVERPDGSNFTLKIRSTKLEDSAMYFCASTGGDRSSYEQYFGPGTRLTVT.

This clone was seen just once. The chain uses TRBV2 and TRBJ2-7; 7 nucleotides agree with TRBD1. Germline V gene data show CDR1 as SNHLY and CDR2 as FYNNEI. The CDR3 is 13 amino acids. J was trimmed by 6 bases and V by 7 bases; bases with no gene match: 9. The CDR3 region has the DNA TGTGCCAGCACTCTCACAGGGGTGGTCGAGCAGTACTTC. It encodes CASTLTGVVEQYF.

This sequence joins TRBV2 and TRBJ1-5; D might be TRBD1 (5 bases). The CDR3 extends over 17 amino acids. The germline gives CDR1 SNHLY, CDR2 FYNNEI. The V end was cut by 1 base, the J end by 3 bases, with 16 bases between. The CDR3 DNA follows: TGTGCCAGCAGTGAAGACCTAACAGAACAGGACAATCAGCCCCAGCATTTT. Translation: CASSEDLTEQDNQPQHF. Complete variable domain (other parts from reference TRBV2 and TRBJ1-5): EPEVTQTPSHQVTQMGQEVILRCVPISNHLYFYWYRQILGQKVEFLVSFYNNEISEKSEIFDDQFSVERPDGSNFTLKIRSTKLEDSAMYFCASSEDLTEQDNQPQHFGDGTRLSIL.

This clone was observed a few times. This sequence joins TRBV27 and TRBJ2-2; D uncertain. This CDR3 comprises 15 residues. The germline gives CDR1 MNHEY, CDR2 SMNVEV (reference sequence). Deletions cut 5 bases from V and 3 bases from J, with 13 bases between. The CDR3 spells CASSHRYSYTGELFF. CDR3 in DNA: TGTGCCAGCAGTCACCGGTACAGCTACACCGGGGAGCTGTTTTTT.

The chain recombines TRBV7-7 with TRBJ2-3; the D gene is possibly TRBD2 (5 bases). Germline V gene data show CDR1 as SSHAT and CDR2 as FNYEAQ (reference sequence). Trimming pared 5 bases from V and 7 bases from J, leaving 13 bases between. The CDR3 has 13 residues. The CDR3 sequence is CASSPSPGNTQYF. The CDR3 nucleotides are TGTGCCAGCAGCCCATCCCCGGGGAATACGCAGTATTTT. Combining the CDR3 with reference TRBV7-7 and TRBJ2-3 gives the whole variable domain GAGVSQSPRYKVTKRGQDVTLRCDPISSHATLYWYQQALGQGPEFLTYFNYEAQPDKSGLPSDRFSAERPEGSISTLTIQRTEQRDSAMYRCASSPSPGNTQYFGPGTRLTVL.

The sample holds a few counts of this clone. The V gene is TRBV19, the J gene TRBJ2-3; tentatively, D is TRBD2 (6 bases). This CDR3 has 13 amino acids. Germline V gives CDR1 LNHDA, CDR2 SQIVND (reference sequence). V was shortened by 3 bases and J by 4 bases, with 8 bases between the two germline ends. The CDR3: CASSMGGSDTQYF. CDR3 DNA sequence: TGTGCCAGTAGTATGGGGGGATCAGATACGCAGTATTTT.

This rearrangement joins TRBV5-8 to TRBJ2-2; TRBD2 matches at 8 bases. The V segment lost 2 bases and the J segment 2 bases; nucleotides outside the gene matches: 5. CDR3 length: 16 amino acids. Per germline, CDR1 SGHTS and CDR2 YDEGEE. The CDR3 region has the DNA TGTGCCAGCAGCTTAAAACGGGGGGGAAACACCGGGGAGCTGTTTTTT. Amino acids: CASSLKRGGNTGELFF.

V usage is TRBV2 and J usage is TRBJ2-7; TRBD2 matches 8 bases. The CDR3 has 14 amino acids. Germline V gives CDR1 SNHLY, CDR2 FYNNEI. V shed 8 bases, J shed 1 base, and the junction held 7 bases outside the gene matches. In DNA form, the CDR3 reads TGTGCCAGCCGACTAGCGTATACATCCTACGAGCAGTACTTC. This codes for CASRLAYTSYEQYF.

This clone is a singleton in its sample. V gene TRBV9 combines with J gene TRBJ2-5; no definite D call. There are 13 residues in the CDR3. Germline CDR1 reads SGDLS; CDR2 reads YYNGEE. Between the trimmed V and J ends, which lost 3 bases and 1 base, there was a span of 7 bases. The CDR3 DNA reads as TGTGCCAGCAGCGATTCGGGCCAAGAGACCCAGTACTTC. Its protein is CASSDSGQETQYF. Full variable domain (outside the CDR3, taken from reference TRBV9 and TRBJ2-5): DSGVTQTPKHLITATGQRVTLRCSPRSGDLSVYWYQQSLDQGLQFLIQYYNGEERAKGNILERFSAQQFPDLHSELNLSSLELGDSALYFCASSDSGQETQYFGPGTRLLVL.

The chain carries TRBV2 and TRBJ2-1; 11 bases agree with TRBD2. The CDR3 has 15 residues. Per the germline V gene, CDR1 is SNHLY and CDR2 is FYNNEI. Trimming at V came to 4 bases and at J to 7 bases, leaving 6 bases not matched to a gene. As DNA, the CDR3 is TGTGCCAGCAGTGGGCTAGCGGGAGGCAGGAATGAGCAGTTCTTC. It is translated as CASSGLAGGRNEQFF.

This clone has just one count. The chain couples TRBV28 to TRBJ1-2, with 7 bases that match TRBD1. CDR1 and CDR2 (germline): MDHEN, SYDVKM. The CDR3 extends over 12 amino acids. Trimming cost V 6 bases and J 8 bases; bases outside gene matches: 6. CDR3 sequence: CASRGTVGGYTF. The CDR3 bases are TGTGCCAGCAGGGGGACAGTAGGAGGCTACACCTTC.

The chain has TRBV9 and TRBJ1-3; TRBD1 agrees at 12 bases. The CDR3 sequence is 18 residues long. CDR1 and CDR2 (germline): SGDLS, YYNGEE. V lost 4 bases and J lost 0; bases outside the gene matches: 8. CDR3 protein: CASSSRDRGPYSGNTIYF. The CDR3 bases are TGTGCCAGCAGCTCCCGGGACAGGGGGCCTTACTCTGGAAACACCATATATTTT.

This chain uses TRBV27 with TRBJ1-6; TRBD1 might be the D (5 bases). Trimming cost V 3 bases and J 0 bases, with 15 bases left between them. Germline V gives CDR1 MNHEY, CDR2 SMNVEV (reference sequence). The CDR3 has 18 amino acids. The CDR3 DNA is TGTGCCAGCAGTTTTCGAGTACAGGCGAGCTCCTATAATTCACCCCTCCACTTT. This translates into CASSFRVQASSYNSPLHF.

The table lists this clone with a count of one. V is TRBV29-1 and J is TRBJ1-4; D might be TRBD1 (6 bases). The germline V gene encodes CDR1 SQVTM and CDR2 ANQGSEA. Trimming shortened V by 2 bases and J by 7 bases, and 11 bases separated the two germline ends. The CDR3 runs to 13 residues. CDR3 region: CSVEWGQGEKLFF. The DNA for the CDR3 is TGCAGCGTTGAATGGGGGCAAGGTGAAAAACTGTTTTTT.

V and J are TRBV19 and TRBJ2-1; D possibly corresponds to TRBD1 (7 bases). Trimming stripped 8 bases from V and 9 bases from J, with 17 bases between. Per germline, CDR1 LNHDA and CDR2 SQIVND (reference sequence). The CDR3 loop spans 13 amino acids. Here the CDR3 reads CASAGQKAGEQFF. In nucleotides, the CDR3 is TGTGCCAGTGCGGGACAGAAGGCGGGTGAGCAGTTCTTC.

The V gene is TRBV29-1, the J gene TRBJ2-3; 11 bases fit TRBD2. With V trimmed by 5 bases and J by 5 bases, 9 bases remained unmatched. The V gene's germline CDR1 is SQVTM and CDR2 ANQGSEA. The CDR3 totals 15 residues. Here the CDR3 reads CSVSYPGLAGDTQYF. CDR3 sequence (DNA): TGCAGCGTTTCTTATCCTGGACTAGCGGGAGATACGCAGTATTTT.